This T cell receptor beta chain is from a study of blood T cell repertoires in COVID-19. The overall study: Acute and convalescent COVID-19 specimens originated in the United States, Italy and Spain. Sample material is recorded as cDNA or gDNA derived from T cells, B-cell-depleted T cells, or PBMCs.

CDR3 length: 15 amino acids. Trimming removed 7 bases from V and 5 bases from J; junction bases left unmatched: 10. The germline gives CDR1 SGHRS, CDR2 YFSETQ. The authors' processing: Estimation of nucleated cell counts relied on the amplification of reference gene primers. Assay: immunoSEQ multiplex PCR; the TCRdb copy retains only in-frame clones and omits some. The DNA was the basis for D and trimming; V, J and clone size are from that table. The data contain 240,000 or so clones, around three quarters of them seen just once; the ten biggest clones take up around 3.2%. This TCR derives from a woman aged 80 or older with acute or convalescent COVID-19. The V call is TRBV5-1, the J call TRBJ2-7; 12 nucleotides agree with TRBD1. The sample comprised peripheral blood. The CDR3 loop reads CASRAGDRGLHEQYF. DNA for the CDR3: TGCGCCAGCCGAGCCGGGGACAGGGGGCTACACGAGCAGTACTTC. Based on the CDR3 plus reference TRBV5-1 and TRBJ2-7, the full variable domain is KAGVTQTPRYLIKTRGQQVTLSCSPISGHRSVSWYQQTPGQGLQFLFEYFSETQRNKGNFPGRFSGRQFSNSRSEMNVSTLELGDSALYLCASRAGDRGLHEQYFGPGTRLTVT.